This is a list of T cell receptor beta chains from one sample in a study of blood T cell repertoires in COVID-19. Here immunoSEQ multiplex PCR was the method, and the copy in TCRdb shows in-frame clones only, minus some. The sample has about 50,000 clones; roughly 86% are singletons. The sample taken for sequencing was peripheral blood. These receptors were taken from a human donor in a cohort sampled during active COVID-19. CDR3s include the opening cysteine and the closing phenylalanine or tryptophan. The D gene is left open where the match is weak. Only part of the rows carry a size: once, few, many, or a class if the clone is expanded.

d_call	j_call	clone_size	v_call	cdr3_nt	cdr3_aa
.	TRBJ1-2	.	TRBV4-1	TGCGCCAGCAGCCCTCCGGGGGGCACGGGCTATGGCTACACCTTC	CASSPPGGTGYGYTF
TRBD2	TRBJ2-7	.	TRBV4-2	TGTGCCAGCAGCCAAGTATTAGCGGGAAACTCCTACGAGCAGTACTTC	CASSQVLAGNSYEQYF
.	TRBJ2-4	.	TRBV21-1	TGTGCCAGCAGCAAAGACGGAGTGAGCGGGGATGCCAAAAACATTCAGTACTTC	CASSKDGVSGDAKNIQYF
.	TRBJ1-1	.	TRBV7-2	TGTGCCAGCAGCAGGGGGATACTCCGAGACACTGAAGCTTTCTTT	CASSRGILRDTEAFF
TRBD1	TRBJ2-1	.	TRBV6-2/TRBV6-3	TGTGCCAGCAGTTACTCGCTTGGCCAGGGGGCGCGTAATGAGCAGTTCTTC	CASSYSLGQGARNEQFF
.	TRBJ2-1	.	TRBV6-2/TRBV6-3	TGTGCCAGCAGTTATAGTGAGCAGTTCTTC	CASSYSEQFF
.	TRBJ2-7	.	TRBV19	TGTGCCAGTAGTACCTGGACGGAGGGTCTCTACGAGCAGTACTTC	CASSTWTEGLYEQYF
.	TRBJ1-4	.	TRBV19	TGTGCCAGTAGTATTATGCAGGGATACGAAAAACTGTTTTTT	CASSIMQGYEKLFF
.	TRBJ1-6	.	TRBV5-5	TGTGCATCGGGGGGAATGAGGGATTCACCCCTCCACTTT	CASGGMRDSPLHF
TRBD1	TRBJ1-1	.	TRBV7-2	TGTGCCAGCAGTCTTACAGGGGTCACTGAAGCTTTCTTT	CASSLTGVTEAFF
TRBD1	TRBJ1-1	.	TRBV19	TGTGCCAGTAGTGAACAGGGGGTTATTACTGAAGCTTTCTTT	CASSEQGVITEAFF
.	TRBJ2-7	.	TRBV19	TGTGCCAGTAGTATAGGCGGGTCTGGCCTTTTCTCCTACGAGCAGTACTTC	CASSIGGSGLFSYEQYF
TRBD2	TRBJ2-7	once	TRBV7-6	TGTGCCAGCGGGGGGGGGATCTACGAGCAGTACTTC	CASGGGIYEQYF
TRBD2	TRBJ2-7	.	TRBV10-3	TGTGCCATCAGTGGTGTAGCGGGGGCCTCCTACGAGCAGTACTTC	CAISGVAGASYEQYF
TRBD1	TRBJ2-5	.	TRBV7-9	TGTGCCAGCAGCAACGGACAGGGAGGACCACAAGAGACCCAGTACTTC	CASSNGQGGPQETQYF
.	TRBJ2-1	.	TRBV19	TGTGCCAGTAGTATCGGGTTACCCTCCTACAATGAGCAGTTCTTC	CASSIGLPSYNEQFF
.	TRBJ2-2	.	TRBV19	TGTGCCACCTGCGGATCCAGGGCGGAAACCGGGGAGCTGTTTTTT	CATCGSRAETGELFF
.	TRBJ2-7	.	TRBV19	TGTGCCAGTAGTCGTGTGCCAGCCTACGAGCAGTACTTC	CASSRVPAYEQYF
TRBD1	TRBJ1-5	.	TRBV25-1	TGTGCCAGGCTGGGGACAGGGGAATTAAGATCTCAGCCCCAGCATTTT	CARLGTGELRSQPQHF
.	TRBJ1-4	.	TRBV5-1	TGCGCCAGCAGCTTGGCCGGGGAAAGAATTGAAAAACTGTTTTTT	CASSLAGERIEKLFF
.	TRBJ1-5	.	TRBV5-8	TGTGCCAGCAGCTTGTTTGGCGGTACAGGGAGTAGCAATCAGCCCCAGCATTTT	CASSLFGGTGSSNQPQHF
.	TRBJ2-1	few	TRBV27	TGTGCCAGCAGTTTAGCAGGACAAATAAGCTCCTACAATGAGCAGTTCTTC	CASSLAGQISSYNEQFF
.	TRBJ2-3	.	TRBV5-1	TGCGCCAGCAGCTTAATCCCGACTAGGACAGATACGCAGTATTTT	CASSLIPTRTDTQYF
TRBD2	TRBJ2-1	.	TRBV4-2	TGTGCCAGCAGCGTAACCCTAGCGGGGGCCTACAATGAGCAGTTCTTC	CASSVTLAGAYNEQFF
.	TRBJ2-4	.	TRBV12-3/TRBV12-4	TGTGCCAGCAGCCGAGGGAGGAACATTCAGTACTTC	CASSRGRNIQYF
TRBD2	TRBJ2-7	.	TRBV3-1/TRBV3-2	TGTGCCAGCAGCCAAGATCCACTAGCGGAGACCTACGAGCAGTACTTC	CASSQDPLAETYEQYF